These T cell receptor beta chains were read from a single sample in a study of T cell responses to AZD1222 COVID-19 vaccine. The data were produced by immunoSEQ multiplex PCR, yet TCRdb's version contains in-frame clones alone and is incomplete. The sample lists fewer than 30,000 clones; 85% to 90% were seen once. The input for sequencing was peripheral blood, taken 28 days after the second AZD1222 dose. These receptors were taken from an adult who received the AZD1222 COVID-19 vaccine. Both conserved end residues are part of each CDR3. Each record gives: V gene, clone size, J gene, D gene, CDR3 protein, CDR3 DNA. D genes are given only for firm matches. Size is omitted from some rows. Given values are once, few, many or a class for expanded clones.

V: TRBV5-1
size: NA
J: TRBJ2-3
D: NA
CDR3: CASSLARSASTDTQYF
DNA: TGCGCCAGCAGCTTGGCGCGCAGCGCTAGCACAGATACGCAGTATTTT

V: TRBV30
size: NA
J: TRBJ1-1
D: NA
CDR3: CAWSVFMRSGAFF
DNA: TGTGCCTGGAGTGTTTTTATGCGGAGTGGGGCTTTCTTT

V: TRBV19
size: NA
J: TRBJ1-5
D: NA
CDR3: CASMRQASNQPQHF
DNA: TGTGCCAGTATGAGGCAGGCTAGCAATCAGCCCCAGCATTTT

V: TRBV7-3
size: NA
J: TRBJ2-1
D: TRBD1
CDR3: CASSITGENEQFF
DNA: TGTGCCAGCAGCATAACAGGGGAGAATGAGCAGTTCTTC

V: TRBV27
size: once
J: TRBJ1-6
D: TRBD1
CDR3: CASSIPWAAGGNSPLHF
DNA: TGTGCCAGCAGTATCCCCTGGGCGGCAGGGGGAAATTCACCCCTCCACTTT

V: TRBV18
size: NA
J: TRBJ2-7
D: TRBD2
CDR3: CASSSGGGRAYEQYF
DNA: TGTGCCAGCTCGTCAGGAGGCGGGAGGGCCTACGAGCAGTACTTC

V: TRBV4-2
size: NA
J: TRBJ2-7
D: TRBD1
CDR3: CASSNAGTGSSYEQYF
DNA: TGTGCCAGCAGCAATGCCGGGACAGGGAGTTCTTACGAGCAGTACTTC

V: TRBV6-5
size: NA
J: TRBJ1-1
D: TRBD1
CDR3: CASSRGQANEAFF
DNA: TGTGCCAGCAGTCGAGGACAGGCGAATGAAGCTTTCTTT

V: TRBV20-1
size: NA
J: TRBJ1-1
D: NA
CDR3: CSASDNTEAFF
DNA: TGCAGTGCTAGCGACAACACTGAAGCTTTCTTT

V: TRBV11-2
size: NA
J: TRBJ2-4
D: TRBD1
CDR3: CASSSPGQGGLSQYF
DNA: TGTGCCAGCAGCTCTCCCGGACAGGGGGGGCTCTCTCAGTACTTC

V: TRBV7-9
size: NA
J: TRBJ1-4
D: NA
CDR3: CASSFRPHNTGLNEKLFF
DNA: TGTGCCAGCAGCTTCCGGCCGCATAATACAGGGCTAAATGAAAAACTGTTTTTT

V: TRBV28
size: NA
J: TRBJ1-6
D: NA
CDR3: CASSEHRVAPLHF
DNA: TGTGCCAGCAGTGAACACAGGGTGGCGCCCCTCCACTTT

V: TRBV7-2
size: NA
J: TRBJ1-4
D: NA
CDR3: CASSLHDTTNEKLFF
DNA: TGTGCCAGCAGCTTACACGACACAACTAATGAAAAACTGTTTTTT